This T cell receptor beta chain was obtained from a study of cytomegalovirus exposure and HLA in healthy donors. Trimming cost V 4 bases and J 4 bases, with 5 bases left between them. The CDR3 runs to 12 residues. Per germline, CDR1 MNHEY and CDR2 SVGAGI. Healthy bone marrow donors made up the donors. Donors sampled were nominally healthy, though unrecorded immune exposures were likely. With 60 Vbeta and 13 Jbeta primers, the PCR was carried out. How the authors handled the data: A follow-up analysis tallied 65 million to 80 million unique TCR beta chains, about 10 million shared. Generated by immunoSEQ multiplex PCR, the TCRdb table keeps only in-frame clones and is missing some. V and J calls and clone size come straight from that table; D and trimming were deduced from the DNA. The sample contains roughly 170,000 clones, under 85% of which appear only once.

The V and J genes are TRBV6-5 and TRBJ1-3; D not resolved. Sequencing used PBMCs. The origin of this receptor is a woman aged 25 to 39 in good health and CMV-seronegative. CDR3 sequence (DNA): TGTGCCAGCAGTTCGGAGGGAAACACCATATATTTT. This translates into CASSSEGNTIYF.